This T cell receptor beta chain was recovered during a study of cytomegalovirus exposure and HLA in healthy donors. Study observations and caveats: When presence/absence was analysed, sequencing depth was taken to be roughly uniform across donors.

Use of 60 Vbeta and 13 Jbeta primers characterized the PCR. Only in-frame clones appear in the TCRdb table, and some are missing; sequencing was by immunoSEQ multiplex PCR. The table includes some 140,000 clones, around 73% detected once. Trimming removed 0 bases from V and 6 bases from J, with 6 bases in between. The germline V gene has CDR1 ENHRY and CDR2 SYGVKD. This CDR3 is 12 amino acids long. This clone was counted between two and nine times. Its specificity is not known. The V call is TRBV10-3, the J call TRBJ2-7; no clear D gene. Sequencing was performed on PBMCs. This TCR derives from a woman aged 40 to 50 in good health and CMV-seronegative. The CDR3 nucleotides read TGTGCCATCAGTGAGTCGAACACCGAGCAGTACTTC. Protein sequence: CAISESNTEQYF.